This is a list of T cell receptor beta chains from one sample in a study of regulatory T cells in long-lasting Graves disease. TCRdb redid the calling of the multiplex PCR reads with MiXCR, one entry per CDR3 protein. The sample lists 400,000 to 650,000 distinct CDR3 sequences, 15% to 20% occurring once. These data are also associated with another study on T cells in Graves' hyperthyroidism and ophthalmopathy.

The sequences come from peripheral blood mononuclear cells (PBMCs), collected at new diagnosis, from a patient treated with antithyroid drugs. All receptors come from a woman between 40 and 65 years old with Graves disease. CDR3s include the opening cysteine and the closing phenylalanine or tryptophan. A D gene is named only where the DNA matches it firmly. The size entry is marked missing in some rows and otherwise reads once, few, many or a size class.

>NA|TRBJ1-6|TRBD1|TRBV7-9
TGTGCCAGCAGCCCCAGACAGGGGCATTCACCCCTCCACTTT
CASSPRQGHSPLHF
>many|TRBJ1-5|NA|TRBV27
TGTGCCAGCAGTTTATCCAGACTTAATCAGCCCCAGCATTTT
CASSLSRLNQPQHF
>many|TRBJ2-3|NA|TRBV3-1
TGTGCCAGCAGCAATACCCGATCCGCGGATACGCAGTATTTT
CASSNTRSADTQYF
>many|TRBJ1-2|NA|TRBV6-5
TGTGCCAGCAGTTACTCGAACTTCGGGGCGGAGGGCTACACCTTC
CASSYSNFGAEGYTF
>many|TRBJ1-1|TRBD1|TRBV15
TGTGCCACCAGCGTAACCCCAACCGGGACAGTGAACACTGAAGCTTTCTTT
CATSVTPTGTVNTEAFF
>many|TRBJ2-3|TRBD2|TRBV19
TGTGCCAGTACGCCCGGGACTAGCAGAGATACGCAGTATTTT
CASTPGTSRDTQYF
>NA|TRBJ1-1|NA|TRBV19
TGTGCCAGTAGTATAAAAGGGCGAGACATGGTGGGACATGGCGGTGAAGCTTTCTTT
CASSIKGRDMVGHGGEAFF
>few|TRBJ2-2|NA|TRBV19
TGTGCCAGTAGTCCCAGGTCAGCGAACACCGGGGAGCTGTTTTTT
CASSPRSANTGELFF
>NA|TRBJ1-3|NA|TRBV5-5
TGTGCCAGCAGCCGGGGAGGGACTGCCCGCTCTGGAAACACCATATATTTT
CASSRGGTARSGNTIYF
>NA|TRBJ2-3|NA|TRBV3-1
TGTGCCAGCAGCCCCACCCCAACTAGCGCCCAGGGGGATACGCAGTATTTT
CASSPTPTSAQGDTQYF
>many|TRBJ1-6|TRBD1|TRBV2
TGTGCCAGCACCTCGGGACAGGGTAATTCACCCCTCCACTTT
CASTSGQGNSPLHF
>NA|TRBJ2-1|TRBD2|TRBV27
TGTGCCAGCACCCTCAGGGGGACTAGCGGGGCCTACAATGAGCAGTTCTTC
CASTLRGTSGAYNEQFF
>few|TRBJ1-5|TRBD1|TRBV2
TGTGCCAGCAGCTACGGACAGGGTAATCAGCCCCAGCATTTT
CASSYGQGNQPQHF
>NA|TRBJ1-3|TRBD1|TRBV18
TGTGCCAGCTCAAGCCGGGACAGGCTACGCTTCTACTCTGGAAACACCATATATTTT
CASSSRDRLRFYSGNTIYF
>many|TRBJ1-1|TRBD1|TRBV5-1
TGCGCCAGCAGCGAGGACAGGGTGGCTTTCTTT
CASSEDRVAFF
>NA|TRBJ1-1|TRBD1|TRBV5-1
TGCGCCAGCAGCTCGGACAGGGGGCTAACAACTGAAGCTTTCTTT
CASSSDRGLTTEAFF
>NA|TRBJ2-7|NA|TRBV5-1
TGCGCCAGCAGCTTGGAAGGGTTCGAGCAGTACTTC
CASSLEGFEQYF
>many|TRBJ2-1|TRBD2|TRBV11-2
TGTGCCAGCAGCTCTAGCGGGGGACGGACCTACAATGAGCAGTTCTTC
CASSSSGGRTYNEQFF
>NA|TRBJ1-5|NA|TRBV6-1
TGTGCCAGCAGTGACAGAGGACAGTTCAATCAGCCCCAGCATTTT
CASSDRGQFNQPQHF
>NA|TRBJ1-6|NA|TRBV20-1
TGCAGTGCTAGACCCGACCCCCTTAATATTAGCTCCTATAATTCACCCCTCCACTTT
CSARPDPLNISSYNSPLHF
>few|TRBJ2-3|NA|TRBV7-9
TGTGCCAGCAGCCTACTCCCAGGAGCAGATACGCAGTATTTT
CASSLLPGADTQYF
>many|TRBJ2-2|NA|TRBV11-2
TGTGCCAGCAGCTTAGCGACGACGGTGGGAGGGGAGCTGTTTTTT
CASSLATTVGGELFF
>many|TRBJ2-7|NA|TRBV28
TGTGCCAGCAGTCGGACATCTTATTCCTACGAGCAGTACTTC
CASSRTSYSYEQYF
>many|TRBJ1-3|TRBD1|TRBV6-1
TGTGCCAGCAGCTTACAGGGGGCAGGGGGAAACACCATATATTTT
CASSLQGAGGNTIYF
>few|TRBJ1-2|NA|TRBV29-1
TGCAGCGTTGCCCGCGGGGGGGACTATGGCTACACCTTC
CSVARGGDYGYTF
>NA|TRBJ1-6|TRBD1|TRBV5-6
TGTGCCAGCAGCTACGACAGGGGCTATAATTCACCCCTCCACTTT
CASSYDRGYNSPLHF
>NA|TRBJ2-5|NA|TRBV4-2
TGTGCCAGCAGCCAAGACAGCGAAGAGACCCAGTACTTC
CASSQDSEETQYF
>many|TRBJ1-5|TRBD1|TRBV2
TGTGCCAGCAGTGACTCAGGGGGTCAGCCCCAGCATTTT
CASSDSGGQPQHF
>many|TRBJ1-3|TRBD1|TRBV6-1
TGTGCCAGCAGTGAAGGACAGGGGACGGGAAACACCATATATTTT
CASSEGQGTGNTIYF
>NA|TRBJ1-5|NA|TRBV9
TGTGCCAGCAGCGTCGGGGGACTGAATCAGCCCCAGCATTTT
CASSVGGLNQPQHF
>NA|TRBJ1-3|TRBD1|TRBV24-1
TGTGCCACCTCAGGGACAGGGGTGAGGGGAAACACCATATATTTT
CATSGTGVRGNTIYF
>few|TRBJ1-1|NA|TRBV29-1
TGCAGCTACCAGTCTGTCTACGCCAAGGAGAACACTGAAGCTTTCTTT
CSYQSVYAKENTEAFF
>NA|TRBJ2-7|TRBD1|TRBV13
TGTGCCAGCAGCTCCTCGACAGGGAACTCCTACGAGCAGTACTTC
CASSSSTGNSYEQYF
>few|TRBJ2-1|TRBD2|TRBV7-2
TGTGCCAGCAGCTCAATTAGCGGGGATAGCTCCTACAATGAGCAGTTCTTC
CASSSISGDSSYNEQFF
>many|TRBJ1-1|NA|TRBV6-1
TGTGCCAGCCAAGGGAATCTGAACACTGAAGCTTTCTTT
CASQGNLNTEAFF
>few|TRBJ1-1|TRBD1|TRBV18
TGTGCCAGCTCCCGAACCTGGCCCGGACAGGGGGCGAACACTGAAGCTTTCTTT
CASSRTWPGQGANTEAFF
>few|TRBJ1-2|NA|TRBV30
TGTGCCTGGTACCGCAATGGCTACACCTTC
CAWYRNGYTF
>many|TRBJ2-7|TRBD2|TRBV4-2
TGTGCCAGCAGCCAAGAGTCCGGACTAGCGGTATACGAGCAGTACTTC
CASSQESGLAVYEQYF
>many|TRBJ1-1|NA|TRBV6-1
TGTGCCAGCAGGCTTGCAGGGAACACTGAAGCTTTCTTT
CASRLAGNTEAFF
>few|TRBJ1-2|NA|TRBV6-9
TGTGCCAGCAGTTACGAAACCGGCTTTGGCTACACCTTC
CASSYETGFGYTF
>many|TRBJ1-2|TRBD1|TRBV2
TGTGCCAGTCGGTGGGACAGGGGGCTTGGCTATGGCTACACCTTC
CASRWDRGLGYGYTF
>many|TRBJ1-2|TRBD1|TRBV12-3/TRBV12-4
TGTGCCAGCAGGGGACAGCCACGCTCTGATGGCTACACCTTC
CASRGQPRSDGYTF
>NA|TRBJ1-4|TRBD1|TRBV12-3/TRBV12-4
TGTGCCAGCAGTACCCGGACAGGGGGAGGACGGGAAAAACTGTTTTTT
CASSTRTGGGREKLFF
>many|TRBJ2-3|NA|TRBV7-2
TGTGCCAGCAGCTTGGTTCCTAGCACAGATACGCAGTATTTT
CASSLVPSTDTQYF
>few|TRBJ1-2|NA|TRBV12-3/TRBV12-4
TGTGCCAGCAGTCCCCGGGCCAATCTATACGGCTACACCTTC
CASSPRANLYGYTF
>many|TRBJ1-5|NA|TRBV12-5
TGTGCTAGTGGTTTGGTACTGGGCAGTAGCAATCAGCCCCAGCATTTT
CASGLVLGSSNQPQHF
>NA|TRBJ1-1|NA|TRBV6-2/TRBV6-3
TGTGCCAGCAGTTACACATCTCCGATGGGTACTGAAGCTTTCTTT
CASSYTSPMGTEAFF
>many|TRBJ2-3|NA|TRBV24-1
TGTGCCACCAGTGCTAGGGGGGCTATTGTAGATACGCAGTATTTT
CATSARGAIVDTQYF
>once|TRBJ2-3|TRBD2|TRBV5-4
TGTGCCAGCAGCAAACTAGCGGGGGGCACTAGCACAGATACGCAGTATTTT
CASSKLAGGTSTDTQYF
>NA|TRBJ2-5|TRBD1|TRBV5-6
TGTGCCAGCAGCTACCCAGGGGGACGGGAGACCCAGTACTTC
CASSYPGGRETQYF
>many|TRBJ1-2|NA|TRBV3-1
TGTGCCAGCAGCCAAGTTGGTAATTATGGCTACACCTTC
CASSQVGNYGYTF
>few|TRBJ2-1|TRBD2|TRBV19
TGTGCCAGTAGGGGACTAGGGTTTGGTGAGCAGTTCTTC
CASRGLGFGEQFF
>few|TRBJ2-4|TRBD1|TRBV14
TGTGCCAGCAGCCAACGAGTACCGGGACAGGGTGCAAACATTCAGTACTTC
CASSQRVPGQGANIQYF
>many|TRBJ2-1|TRBD1|TRBV12-3/TRBV12-4
TGTGCCAGCTTAGCCGCGGGACAGGGATACAATGAGCAGTTCTTC
CASLAAGQGYNEQFF
>many|TRBJ2-1|NA|TRBV11-3
TGTGCCAGCAGCTCGGCCGGGACCGTCTCCTACAATGAGCAGTTCTTC
CASSSAGTVSYNEQFF
>few|TRBJ1-5|NA|TRBV20-1
TGCAGTGCTAGATCAGGGGTTAATCAGCCCCAGCATTTT
CSARSGVNQPQHF
>NA|TRBJ2-1|TRBD2|TRBV5-1
TGCGCCAGCAGGTTTAGCGGGGGGTCGACCTCCTACAATGAGCAGTTCTTC
CASRFSGGSTSYNEQFF
>NA|TRBJ2-1|NA|TRBV6-1
TGTGCCAGCAGCCTACTAGGTGGCAATGAGCAGTTCTTC
CASSLLGGNEQFF
>NA|TRBJ2-7|NA|TRBV27
TGTGCCAGCAGCCTGGGGACGGCAACTAGCTCCTACGAGCAGTACTTC
CASSLGTATSSYEQYF